This T cell receptor (beta chain) was sequenced in a study of blood T cell repertoires in COVID-19. About the research overall: The samples span acute and convalescent COVID-19 from the United States, Italy and Spain. The cDNA or gDNA used as material had been derived from T cells, B-cell-depleted T cells, or PBMCs.

The table came from immunoSEQ multiplex PCR; TCRdb's copy has only in-frame clones and leaves some out. The sample includes about 150,000 clones, 80% to 90% seen only once; the top ten take 5.5% to 8%. This clone was observed a single time. V gave up 5 bases and J gave up 5 bases, with 5 bases separating them. Per germline, CDR1 LGHNT and CDR2 FRNRAP. CDR3 length equals 11 residues. The chain recombines TRBV12-5 with TRBJ2-3; D is unclear. Sequencing was done on a sample of peripheral blood. The clonotype was recovered from a woman aged 45-65 years in a cohort sampled during active or convalescent COVID-19. The CDR3 DNA reads TGTGCTAGTGGTATCGGAGATACGCAGTATTTT. This sequence encodes CASGIGDTQYF.